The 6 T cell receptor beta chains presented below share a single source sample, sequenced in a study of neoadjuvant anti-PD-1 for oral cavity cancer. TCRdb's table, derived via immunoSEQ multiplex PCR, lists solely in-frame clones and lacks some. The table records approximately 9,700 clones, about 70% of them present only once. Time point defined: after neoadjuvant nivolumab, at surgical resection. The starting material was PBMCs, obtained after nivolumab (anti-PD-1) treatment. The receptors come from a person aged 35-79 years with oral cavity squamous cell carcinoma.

CDR3: CASSEANSGVYNEQFF. CDR3 bases: TGTGCCAGCAGTGAAGCGAATAGCGGGGTGTACAATGAGCAGTTCTTC. The rearrangement links TRBV6-1 to TRBJ2-1, with 8 bases identical to TRBD2. The junction had 5 bases not matched to a gene; V was cut back by 0 bases and J by 4 bases. Per the germline V gene, CDR1 is MNHNS and CDR2 is SASEGT. The CDR3 is 16 residues long.

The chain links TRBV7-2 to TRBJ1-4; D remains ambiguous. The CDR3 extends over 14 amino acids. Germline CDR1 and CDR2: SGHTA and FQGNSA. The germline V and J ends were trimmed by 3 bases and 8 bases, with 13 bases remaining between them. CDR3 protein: CASSLGGFGEKLFF. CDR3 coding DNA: TGTGCCAGCAGCTTGGGAGGGTTTGGAGAAAAACTGTTTTTT. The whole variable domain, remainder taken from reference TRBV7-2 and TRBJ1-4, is GAGVSQSPSNKVTEKGKDVELRCDPISGHTALYWYRQSLGQGLEFLIYFQGNSAPDKSGLPSDRFSAERTGGSVSTLTIQRTQQEDSAVYLCASSLGGFGEKLFFGSGTQLSVL.

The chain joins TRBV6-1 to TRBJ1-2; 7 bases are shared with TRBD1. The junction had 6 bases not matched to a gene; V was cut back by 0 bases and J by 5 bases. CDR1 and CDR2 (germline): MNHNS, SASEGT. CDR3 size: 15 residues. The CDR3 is CASSEADDRVYGYTF. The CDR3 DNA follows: TGTGCCAGCAGTGAAGCGGACGACAGGGTTTATGGCTACACCTTC.

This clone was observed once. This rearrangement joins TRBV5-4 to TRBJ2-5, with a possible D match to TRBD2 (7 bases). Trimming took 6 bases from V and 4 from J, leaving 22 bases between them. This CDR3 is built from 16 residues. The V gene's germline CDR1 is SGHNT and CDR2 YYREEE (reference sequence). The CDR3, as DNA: TGTGCCAGCAACTCGCGGTTGGGGGGAGGGGGAGAGACCCAGTACTTC. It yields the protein CASNSRLGGGGETQYF.

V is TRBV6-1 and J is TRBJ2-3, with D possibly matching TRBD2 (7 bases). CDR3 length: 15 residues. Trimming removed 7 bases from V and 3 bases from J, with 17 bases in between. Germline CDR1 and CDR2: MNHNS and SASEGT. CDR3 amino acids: CASIVGGGPTDTQYF. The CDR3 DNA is TGTGCCAGCATCGTAGGGGGAGGGCCGACAGATACGCAGTATTTT.

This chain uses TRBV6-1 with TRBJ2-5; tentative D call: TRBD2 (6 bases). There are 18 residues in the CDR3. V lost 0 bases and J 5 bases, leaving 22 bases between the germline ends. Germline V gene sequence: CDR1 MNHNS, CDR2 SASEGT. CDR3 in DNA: TGTGCCAGCAGTGAAGCGCAAGTCCGGCTAGCGCTTAGGGAGACCCAGTACTTC. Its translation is CASSEAQVRLALRETQYF.